The 8 T cell receptor beta chains presented below share a single source sample, sequenced in a study of blood T cell repertoires in COVID-19. Repertoires were generated with immunoSEQ multiplex PCR, while TCRdb's copy carries only in-frame clones and drops some. The profile shows about 140,000 clones, almost 80% of them singletons. Input material: PBMCs or T cells enriched from blood (not recorded which). Receptor source: a woman aged 45-59 years who had recovered from COVID-19.

This clone is judged medium-sized (0.01 to 0.1%). V usage is TRBV7-9 and J usage is TRBJ2-5; D perhaps matches TRBD2 (6 bases). The length of the CDR3 is 13 residues. Germline values: CDR1 SEHNR, CDR2 FQNEAQ (reference sequence). V lost 5 bases and J 5 bases, leaving 12 bases between the germline ends. The CDR3 nucleotides are TGTGCCAGCAGCCGGCGGGGCAAGGAGACCCAGTACTTC. Its translation is CASSRRGKETQYF.

V usage is TRBV12-2 and J usage is TRBJ1-6; the table's D call of TRBD1 was not tested on the DNA. TRBV12-2 has pseudogene status. The CDR3 is 16 amino acids. The CDR3: CASRYGQGARNSPLHF. In DNA, the CDR3 is TGTGCAAGTCGCTATGGACAGGGGGCAAGGAATTCACCCCTCCACTTT.

The chain carries TRBV10-3 and TRBJ2-7, with 14 bases identical to TRBD2. Germline V gives CDR1 ENHRY, CDR2 SYGVKD. The CDR3 spans 15 residues. The J segment lost 7 bases and the V segment lost 0 bases, leaving 2 bases of the junction unmatched. Here the CDR3 DNA reads TGTGCCATCAGTGAGTCGACTAGCGGGAGGGATGAGCAGTACTTC. Translated, it gives CAISESTSGRDEQYF.

Of note for this clone: At one boundary the junction diverges from the germline segment, which might be a read error. The V and J genes are TRBV19 and TRBJ1-1, with TRBD1 matching over 9 bases. CDR1 LNHDA and CDR2 SQIVND come from the germline V gene (reference sequence). The CDR3 runs to 14 residues. The CDR3 bases are TGTACCAGTAGTCTACAGGGGGCAGGGACTGAAGCTTTCTTT. It is translated as CTSSLQGAGTEAFF. The entire variable domain, with the rest obtained from reference TRBV19 and TRBJ1-1, is as follows: DGGITQSPKYLFRKEGQNVTLSCEQNLNHDAMYWYRQDPGQGLRLIYYSQIVNDFQKGDIAEGYSVSREKKESFPLTVTSAQKNPTAFYLCTSSLQGAGTEAFFGQGTRLTVV.

The gene calls are TRBV28 and TRBJ2-1, with no clear D. The CDR3 is 13 amino acids. CDR1 and CDR2 from the germline V gene are MDHEN and SYDVKM. The V and J ends lost 3 bases and 6 bases respectively, with 9 bases between them. The CDR3 DNA follows: TGTGCCAGCAGTTTCTCTACCGTCAATGAGCAGTTCTTC. Residues: CASSFSTVNEQFF.

The genes are TRBV3-1 (or the pseudogene TRBV3-2) and TRBJ1-2, with D perhaps TRBD1 (5 bases). The germline V gene encodes CDR1 LGHDT and CDR2 YNNKEL (reference sequence). CDR3 length: 14 residues. V dropped 0 bases and J dropped 9 bases, with 14 bases sitting between them. The CDR3 sequence: CASSQDLGLKSYTF. The CDR3 DNA is TGTGCCAGCAGCCAAGACTTGGGACTAAAGAGCTACACCTTC.

V gene TRBV11-2 combines with J gene TRBJ1-1; D is possibly TRBD1 (5 bases). Germline V gives CDR1 SGHAT, CDR2 FQNNGV. The CDR3 runs 13 residues. V was cut by 3 bases and J by 4 bases, with 9 bases left in between. CDR3 nucleotide sequence: TGTGCCAGCAGCTTCGGGGGAGGCACTGAAGCTTTCTTT. Protein sequence: CASSFGGGTEAFF.

The gene calls are TRBV29-1 and TRBJ1-5, with D perhaps TRBD1 (6 bases). CDR3 length: 13 amino acids. Trimming took 6 bases from V and 3 from J, leaving 12 bases between them. Germline values: CDR1 SQVTM, CDR2 ANQGSEA. The CDR3 DNA reads as TGCAGCGTCGCACAGGGCCACAATCAGCCCCAGCATTTT. The encoded protein is CSVAQGHNQPQHF.